This T cell receptor beta chain was identified during a study of blood T cell repertoires in COVID-19 (TCRdb year 2020). For the wider study: Samples from collaborators originated in the United States, Italy and Spain and spanned both the acute and convalescent phases of COVID-19. The prospective study material was composed of cDNA or gDNA derived from T cells, B-cell-depleted T cells, or PBMCs. Subjects who had been exposed to COVID-19, were actively infected with it, or had recovered from it provided the deeply sampled blood TCRbeta repertoires that made up the dataset. A freely available public database, intended as a resource for researchers studying the immune response to SARS-CoV-2, is where the repertoires were released. The samples were drawn from the first 160 participants of the ongoing ImmuneRACE study and from roughly 1,300 subjects provided by 6 global collaborators. The sample metadata nearly always contained a de-identified subject ID, COVID-19 status, age in years and sex. Where available, HLA class I and class II types were obtained from metadata supplied by the sample provider rather than from assay-based typing. What the research found in general, with its limitations: The quantity of clinical and demographic metadata differed by source and by participant and was supplied without curation.

Whole blood was collected in K2EDTA tubes by collaborating institutions according to the institutions' own protocols. For TCRbeta analysis, collaborators shipped samples in one of three forms: frozen whole blood, isolated PBMCs, or DNA extracted from either of those sample types. The immunoSEQ Assay, a bias-controlled multiplex PCR, was used to amplify TCRbeta CDR3 regions from genomic DNA. In the source study's methods: The number of nucleated cells in each sample was estimated from the amplification of reference gene primers within the assay. To quantify the absolute abundance of each unique TCRbeta CDR3 rearrangement, sequence reads were collapsed and filtered. For each sample, productive Simpson clonality was calculated as the square root of Simpson's diversity index across productive rearrangements. What TCRdb holds here is the immuneACCESS table cut down to in-frame rearrangements. Part of the clones is not present; checked against another copy, under half of the missing clones reflect an unresolved V gene, and the others are unexplained. V and J calls and clone size follow that table, whereas D and trimming were derived from the DNA. This sample has 60,000 to 65,000 clones in its table, and 80% to 90% of those were observed once. Clones ranked in the top ten supply approximately 8.8% of the sample.

The germline V gene (reference sequence) sets CDR1 to LGHDT and CDR2 to YNNKEL. Here V drops 6 bases and J drops 2 bases, and the junction holds 23 bases not matched to any gene. From its cysteine to its phenylalanine, the CDR3 spans 22 amino acids. The retained sequence is limited to the CDR3, 66 bases, with the frame set at the first base. Concerning this clone: What this receptor recognizes is not known. The input lacks base qualities; no much larger clone sits a single base away.

The sample was peripheral blood. The receptor comes from a human donor with active COVID-19. The donor label of this sample is uncertain. Here the chain combines TRBV3-1 (or the pseudogene TRBV3-2) and TRBJ2-3; TRBD2 lines up with 13 middle nucleotides. The CDR3 reads as follows: CASSHHKSGLAGRRVHTDTQYF. At the DNA level, the sequence is TGTGCCAGCAGTCACCACAAGTCGGGACTAGCGGGAAGGCGTGTCCACACAGATACGCAGTATTTT.